This is a list of T cell receptor beta chains from one sample in a study of cytomegalovirus exposure and HLA in healthy donors. The method was immunoSEQ multiplex PCR; TCRdb's version includes in-frame clones alone and lacks a portion of them. The table includes roughly 200,000 clones, around 79% detected once. Sequencing was carried out using PBMCs. These receptors were obtained from a woman aged 40 to 50 in good health and CMV-seronegative. Both conserved end residues are part of each CDR3. The order of the fields is CDR3 protein, CDR3 DNA, J gene, D gene, V gene. The D gene is left open where the match is weak.

cdr3_aa: CASSSGQGFADTQYF
cdr3_nt: TGCGCCAGCAGCTCTGGACAGGGTTTCGCAGATACGCAGTATTTT
j_call: TRBJ2-3
d_call: TRBD1
v_call: TRBV5-1

cdr3_aa: CASSEDRDEGQPQHF
cdr3_nt: TGTGCCAGCAGTGAGGACAGGGACGAGGGTCAGCCCCAGCATTTT
j_call: TRBJ1-5
d_call: TRBD1
v_call: TRBV2

cdr3_aa: CASSLLDRGNYGYTF
cdr3_nt: TGTGCCAGCAGTTTACTGGACAGGGGGAACTATGGCTACACCTTC
j_call: TRBJ1-2
d_call: TRBD1
v_call: TRBV28

cdr3_aa: CASSHPGDCNEKLFF
cdr3_nt: TGCGCCAGCAGTCATCCTGGGGACTGCAATGAAAAACTGTTTTTT
j_call: TRBJ1-4
d_call: NA
v_call: TRBV23-1

cdr3_aa: CASSLVADTEAFF
cdr3_nt: TGTGCCAGCAGCTTAGTGGCAGACACTGAAGCTTTCTTT
j_call: TRBJ1-1
d_call: NA
v_call: TRBV7-9

cdr3_aa: CASGSFSVSGVIGELFF
cdr3_nt: TGTGCTAGTGGCTCCTTTTCAGTTTCGGGGGTGATTGGGGAGCTGTTTTTT
j_call: TRBJ2-2
d_call: NA
v_call: TRBV12-5

cdr3_aa: CASSSETGGSGYTF
cdr3_nt: TGCGCCAGCAGCTCCGAGACAGGGGGCAGTGGCTACACCTTC
j_call: TRBJ1-2
d_call: TRBD1
v_call: TRBV5-1

cdr3_aa: CASSLGQRKETQYF
cdr3_nt: TGTGCCAGCAGCTTAGGACAACGGAAAGAGACCCAGTACTTC
j_call: TRBJ2-5
d_call: NA
v_call: TRBV11-3

cdr3_aa: CASSYSYRATEAFF
cdr3_nt: TGTGCCAGCAGTTATTCCTACAGGGCCACTGAAGCTTTCTTT
j_call: TRBJ1-1
d_call: NA
v_call: TRBV6-5

cdr3_aa: CAWSVEGTEAFF
cdr3_nt: TGTGCCTGGAGTGTAGAGGGAACTGAAGCTTTCTTT
j_call: TRBJ1-1
d_call: NA
v_call: TRBV30